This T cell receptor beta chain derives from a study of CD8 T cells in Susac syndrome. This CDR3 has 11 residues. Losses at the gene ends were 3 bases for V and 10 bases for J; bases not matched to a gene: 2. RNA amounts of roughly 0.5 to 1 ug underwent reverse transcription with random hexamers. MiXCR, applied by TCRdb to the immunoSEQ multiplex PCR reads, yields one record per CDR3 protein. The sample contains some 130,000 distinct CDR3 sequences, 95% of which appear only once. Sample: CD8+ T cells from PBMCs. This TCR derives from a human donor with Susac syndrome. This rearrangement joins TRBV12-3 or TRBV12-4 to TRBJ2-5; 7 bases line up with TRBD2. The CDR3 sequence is CASSFAGDQYF. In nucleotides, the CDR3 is TGTGCCAGCAGTTTCGCGGGAGACCAGTACTTC.